This T cell receptor beta chain is drawn from a study of shared clonotypes between healthy human individuals. In the original analysis: Filtering was not the same, since immunoSEQ gave junction-only sequences without quality scores. TCRdb's copy holds only in-frame clones and misses some; the assay was immunoSEQ multiplex PCR. D and trimming come from the DNA, and the V and J calls and clone size come from that table. The sample has some 690,000 clones, 90% seen once; the top ten hold 30% to 40%. CCR7-negative CD45RA+ TemRA cells were combined with CD45RO+ cells to form CD8 memory. The CDR3 spans 14 residues. V shed 0 bases and J shed 5 bases, with 9 bases lying between them. Germline loops: CDR1 MNHEY, CDR2 SMNVEV (reference sequence).

This TCR derives from a man aged 18 to 30 in good health. Some clones in this sample may be carry-over from other donors' samples. The source material was memory CD8+ T cells from PBMCs. Subset described: CD45RO+ cells pooled with CCR7-negative TemRA cells. The rearrangement links TRBV27 to TRBJ2-3; a possible D gene is TRBD1 (5 bases). The DNA of the CDR3 is TGTGCCAGCAGTTTATCGATAAGGGGAGATACGCAGTATTTT. Translated, it gives CASSLSIRGDTQYF.